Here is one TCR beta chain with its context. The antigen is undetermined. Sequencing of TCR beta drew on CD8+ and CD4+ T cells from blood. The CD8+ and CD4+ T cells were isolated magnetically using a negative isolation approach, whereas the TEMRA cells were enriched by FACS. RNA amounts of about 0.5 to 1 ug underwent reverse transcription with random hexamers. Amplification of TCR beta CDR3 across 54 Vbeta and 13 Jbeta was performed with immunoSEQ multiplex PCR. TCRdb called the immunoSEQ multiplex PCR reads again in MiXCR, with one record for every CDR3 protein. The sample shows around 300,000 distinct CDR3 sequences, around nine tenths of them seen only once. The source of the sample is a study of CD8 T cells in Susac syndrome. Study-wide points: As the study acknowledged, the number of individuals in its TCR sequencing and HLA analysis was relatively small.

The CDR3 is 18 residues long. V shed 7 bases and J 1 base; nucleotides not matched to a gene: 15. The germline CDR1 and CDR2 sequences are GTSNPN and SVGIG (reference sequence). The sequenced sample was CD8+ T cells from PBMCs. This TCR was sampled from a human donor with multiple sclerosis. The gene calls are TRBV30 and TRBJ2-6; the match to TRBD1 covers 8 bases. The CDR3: CAFFPPAGGLSGANVLTF. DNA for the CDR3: TGTGCCTTCTTCCCGCCCGCAGGGGGCCTATCTGGGGCCAACGTCCTGACTTTC.